The 25 T cell receptor delta chains listed next were all sequenced from one sample in a study of γδ T cells in repeated Plasmodium falciparum infection. Bulk repertoires came from Vgamma9/Vdelta2+ or Vdelta2-negative gammadelta T cells flow-sorted from PBMC. TCRdb re-called clones from the multiplex PCR reads via CATT. The sample yields over 45,000 delta-chain clones, roughly 1.5% seen once. What was sequenced was gamma-delta T cells from blood. The receptors derive from a pool of human donors (malaria-infected and uninfected, not separated).

This clone appeared many times. V gene TRDV2 combines with J gene TRDJ3; 11 bases agree with TRDD3. This CDR3 has 21 amino acids. Germline V gene lookup returns CDR1 GEAIGNYY and CDR2 EKD. V shed 0 bases and J 2 bases; nucleotides not matched to a gene: 11. CDR3 region: CACDTLSWGIRAAWDTRQMFF. As DNA, the CDR3 is TGTGCCTGTGACACCCTGTCGTGGGGGATACGCGCCGCCTGGGACACCCGACAGATGTTTTTC.

The sample holds a few counts of this clone. The protein that TCRdb holds for this DNA derives from a much larger clone and differs from the translated DNA at residue 19, which likely indicates a read error; the protein shown here is translated from the DNA. The V gene is TRDV1, the J gene TRDJ1; TRDD3 matches at 12 bases. TCRdb records no J gene; here it was assigned by comparing the DNA to germline. Germline lookup yields CDR1 TSWWSYY and CDR2 QGS. The CDR3 consists of 23 residues. After removal of 1 base from V and 7 bases from J, the junction contained 28 bases not matched to a gene. CDR3 residues: CALGEPLFPSLWPGGYVNGKLIF. Here the CDR3 DNA reads TGTGCTCTTGGGGAACCTCTCTTTCCTTCCCTCTGGCCTGGGGGATACGTAAACGGTAAACTCATCTTT.

For this clone: The protein recorded in TCRdb matches a much larger clone and deviates from this DNA's translation at residue 10, suggesting a read error; the protein here is obtained by translating the DNA. The CDR3, as DNA: TGTGCCTGTGTGAGTCTAGGTACGAGGGATCCCGATAAACTCATCTTT. Amino acid sequence: CACVSLGTRDPDKLIF. V gene TRDV2 combines with J gene TRDJ1; D might be TRDD3 (5 bases). As TCRdb names no J gene, one was assigned here on the basis of a DNA match to germline. Trimming pared 5 bases from V and 3 bases from J, leaving 21 bases between. Germline CDR1 and CDR2: GEAIGNYY and EKD. This CDR3 is built from 16 residues.

This clone was seen a few times. TCRdb's listed protein matches a much larger clone and diverges from this DNA's translation at residue 12, likely through a read error; the protein shown comes from the DNA. The rearrangement joins TRDV2 to TRDJ1, with D unresolved. In the absence of a J gene in TCRdb, the DNA was matched to germline to assign it here. V was clipped by 1 base and J by 4 bases, with 27 bases between them. CDR1 and CDR2 (germline): GEAIGNYY, EKD. The CDR3 runs 19 residues. The CDR3 protein is CACDTVSPARRPLVDKLIF. Here the CDR3 DNA reads TGTGCCTGTGACACGGTCTCCCCTGCACGGCGACCACTCGTCGATAAACTCATCTTT.

Of note for this clone: One base separates it from a far larger clone, so it is likely a read error. Other DNA sequences of this sample code for an identical CDR3. The rearrangement joins TRDV1 to TRDJ1; D is unresolved. The J gene, not given by TCRdb, was assigned here from a germline match of the nucleotide sequence. This CDR3 is 19 amino acids long. CDR1 and CDR2 (germline): TSWWSYY, QGS. V was cut by 0 bases and J by 0 bases, with 20 bases left in between. CDR3: CALGELRPARPLYTDKLIF. For the CDR3, the DNA is TGTGCTCTTGGGGAACTAAGACCGGCCCGACCCTTGTACACCGATAAACTCATCTTT.

This clone appeared a few times. TCRdb's listed protein matches a much larger clone and diverges from this DNA's translation at residue 14, likely through a read error; the protein shown comes from the DNA. The J gene went uncalled, whereas the V gene is TRDV2. This CDR3 is built from 15 residues. CDR1 and CDR2 (germline): GEAIGNYY, EKD. CDR3 in DNA: TGTGCCTGTGTGAAGGTGACACCCTTGGTGGAGAAACTCACCTTT. Translated: CACVKVTPLVEKLTF.

This clone was observed many times. This may be a read error: a much more frequent sequence differs by one nucleotide. The rearrangement uses TRDV3 and TRDJ1; TRDD3 matches 11 bases. The CDR3 extends over 18 amino acids. The J segment lost 7 bases and the V segment lost 4 bases, leaving 23 bases of the junction unmatched. The V gene's germline CDR1 is TVYSNPD and CDR2 GDNSRS (reference sequence). The CDR3 sequence: CASPPPRLGDKVTAKLIF. Written as DNA, the CDR3 is TGTGCCTCCCCACCCCCGAGACTGGGGGATAAGGTCACGGCTAAACTCATCTTT.

Comment on this clone: Other DNA sequences of this sample code for an identical CDR3. The genes are TRDV2 and TRDJ1; D might be TRDD3 (6 bases). As TCRdb names no J gene, one was assigned here on the basis of a DNA match to germline. Germline CDR1 is GEAIGNYY and CDR2 is EKD. Trimming stripped 0 bases from V and 7 bases from J, with 26 bases between. CDR3 length: 18 amino acids. CDR3 bases: TGTGCCTGTGACACCGCTGGTTGTTCTACCGATGGGGGGGGTAAACTCATCTTT. Translating gives CACDTAGCSTDGGGKLIF.

This clone has just a few counts. The protein given by TCRdb reflects a much larger clone and differs at residue 3 from this DNA's translation, likely from a read error; the protein shown is the DNA's translation. This chain links TRDV1 with TRDJ1, with a weak D call TRDD3 (7 bases). From germline, CDR1 is TSWWSYY and CDR2 QGS. The CDR3 has 19 residues. The CDR3 spells CAPGEEVLRAWGLEVKLIF. The CDR3 nucleotides read TGTGCTCCTGGGGAAGAAGTCCTACGGGCCTGGGGGCTTGAAGTTAAACTCATCTTT.

V is TRDV1 and J is TRDJ1, with D possibly matching TRDD3 (5 bases). TCRdb gives no J gene; it was assigned here by matching the DNA to germline. Trimming cost V 5 bases and J 9 bases, with 19 bases left between them. Germline CDR1 reads TSWWSYY; CDR2 reads QGS. This CDR3 comprises 14 residues. The CDR3 DNA reads as TGTGCTCTTGGGAAAGGGGAACCCGCGGGGGAACTCATCTTT. It is translated as CALGKGEPAGELIF.

As to this clone: A far larger clone differs by one base, so this is likely a read error. Other DNA sequences in the sample encode the same CDR3. The V gene call reads TRDV1; no J gene was called. Germline CDR1 reads TSWWSYY; CDR2 reads QGS. The CDR3 is 16 residues long. The CDR3, as DNA: TGTGCTCTTGGGCGCCGAGGGATTTCTTCCTCCGATAAGCTCATCTTT. Encoded protein: CALGRRGISSSDKLIF.

This clone was counted at least ten times. A far larger clone is off by one base, so a read error is likely. The same CDR3 is also encoded by other DNA sequences in this sample. This chain connects TRDV1 to TRDJ1; maybe TRDD2 (5 bases). V dropped 3 bases and J dropped 2 bases, with 22 bases sitting between them. In germline, CDR1 is TSWWSYY, CDR2 QGS. The CDR3 is 18 amino acids. The CDR3 loop reads CALGELRSPTPGTDKLIF. CDR3 in DNA: TGTGCTCTTGGGGAGCTTAGGTCCCCTACTCCAGGTACCGATAAACTCATCTTT.

This clone was seen only a few times. A far larger clone is one nucleotide away, so this likely arose from a read error. In the same sample, other DNA sequences code for this CDR3. V gene assignment gives TRDV1, but the J gene was left uncalled; the table's TRDD3 call for D was not verified on the DNA. This CDR3 comprises 23 residues. Germline V gene lookup returns CDR1 TSWWSYY and CDR2 QGS. The CDR3: CALGGDTPKFLGIRVLYTDKLIF. The CDR3 nucleotides are TGTGCTCTTGGGGGAGATACTCCTAAGTTTCTGGGGATAAGGGTTTTATACACCGATAAACTCATCTTC.

Sample share makes this clone medium-sized. The sample has other DNA sequences that encode this CDR3 too. The gene calls are TRDV1 and TRDJ1; TRDD3 matches at 10 bases. This CDR3 has 19 amino acids. V trimming: 1 base; J trimming: 8 bases; junction bases outside the gene matches: 19. Germline loops: CDR1 TSWWSYY, CDR2 QGS. The CDR3 DNA sequence: TGTGCTCTTGGGGAACGGTTCTCCCCGCTTACTGGGGGATTAACGAAACTCATCTTT. This codes for CALGERFSPLTGGLTKLIF.

This clone has a count of ten or more. A far larger clone is one nucleotide away, so this likely arose from a read error. The same CDR3 can be traced to other DNA sequences in this sample. The chain is built from TRDV1 and TRDJ1, with unresolved D. Germline V gene data show CDR1 as TSWWSYY and CDR2 as QGS. The V end was cut by 2 bases, the J end by 0 bases, with 13 bases between. CDR3 length: 16 amino acids. CDR3 sequence (DNA): TGTGCTCTTGGGGAAACAAGGGCGGCGTACACCGATAAACTCATCTTT. Protein product: CALGETRAAYTDKLIF.

This clone was counted only a few times. TCRdb records a much larger clone's protein for this DNA, with a difference at residue 9 that likely arises from a read error; the protein given is the translation of the DNA. V usage is TRDV2 and J usage is TRDJ1, with D hard to call. Matching the DNA to germline supplied the J gene, which TCRdb does not give. V lost 3 bases and J lost 3, with 13 bases in between. The CDR3 runs 14 residues. Germline CDR1 reads GEAIGNYY; CDR2 reads EKD. CDR3 sequence (DNA): TGTGCCTGTGACTCCTTACTTAACCCCGATAAACTCATCTTT. It codes for CACDSLLNPDKLIF.

This clone was seen a few times. The TCRdb protein comes from a much larger clone and disagrees with this DNA's translation at residue 12, likely due to a read error; the protein given here is derived from the DNA. TRDV1 is the V gene, and the J gene was not called; TRDD3, the D gene given by the table, was not confirmed from the DNA. Germline V gene sequence: CDR1 TSWWSYY, CDR2 QGS. CDR3 length: 15 residues. The DNA for the CDR3 is TGTGCTCTTGGGGAAACTCCTCACAGGAGGGATCGCCTCATCTTT. Translated: CALGETPHRRDRLIF.

This clone was found a few times. The TCRdb record carries a much larger clone's protein, which differs from this DNA's translation at residue 9; a read error is the likely cause, and the protein listed here is the DNA translation. CDR3: CALGERGIQTDKLIF. The CDR3 DNA follows: TGTGCTCTTGGGGAACGAGGGATACAAACCGATAAACTCATCTTT. The chain couples TRDV1 to TRDJ1, with 7 bases that match TRDD3. The germline V gene encodes CDR1 TSWWSYY and CDR2 QGS. The CDR3 is made up of 15 amino acids. The V gene end was trimmed by 1 base and the J gene end by 2 bases; junction bases not matched to a gene: 4.

As concerns this clone: The amino acid sequence in TCRdb belongs to a much larger clone and departs from this DNA's translation at residue 3, likely a sequencing read error; the sequence shown is translated from the DNA. The genes are TRDV2 and TRDJ1; possible D gene TRDD3, 6 bases. TCRdb is silent on the J gene; assignment here came from matching the DNA to germline. CDR3 length equals 19 residues. The germline V gene has CDR1 GEAIGNYY and CDR2 EKD. Written as DNA, the CDR3 is TGTGCCCGTGACACCGTGGGGATTAGGAACGTTCCGTACACCGATAAACTCATCTTT. Translated: CARDTVGIRNVPYTDKLIF.

The table lists this clone with many counts. A much larger clone lies a single base off, so this may be a read error. This sample includes further DNA sequences coding for the same CDR3. The chain uses TRDV1 and TRDJ3; 12 nucleotides agree with TRDD3. CDR3 size: 24 residues. The germline CDR1 and CDR2 sequences are TSWWSYY and QGS. For the CDR3, the DNA is TGTGCTCTTGGGGAAAGGCCCTACCTTCCAACTGGGGGATACTTCTCCTGGGACACCAGACAGATGTTTTTC. Protein product: CALGERPYLPTGGYFSWDTRQMFF.

In this sample, this clone turned up many times. The gene calls are TRDV1 and TRDJ1; D possibly corresponds to TRDD3 (6 bases). The germline V gene has CDR1 TSWWSYY and CDR2 QGS. The V and J ends lost 0 bases and 2 bases respectively, with 22 bases between them. This CDR3 has 19 amino acids. The CDR3 nucleotides read TGTGCTCTTGGGGAACTGGCAGAGAATGCGCTGGGGAAAACCGATAAACTCATCTTT. Translation gives CALGELAENALGKTDKLIF.

On this clone itself: The TCRdb record carries a much larger clone's protein, which differs from this DNA's translation at residue 4; a read error is the likely cause, and the protein listed here is the DNA translation. The chain uses TRDV2 and TRDJ1; D is perhaps TRDD3 (6 bases). TCRdb offers no J gene call, so here the DNA was matched to germline to obtain one. Germline assignment: CDR1 GEAIGNYY and CDR2 EKD. The CDR3 totals 17 residues. CDR3 region: CACNTGRGDQYTDKLIF. In DNA form, the CDR3 reads TGTGCCTGTAACACCGGGAGGGGGGACCAGTACACCGATAAACTCATCTTT.

This clone was counted ten times or more. This may be a read error: a much more frequent sequence differs by one nucleotide. V is TRDV1 and J is TRDJ1, with 11 nucleotides matching TRDD3. This CDR3 is 21 amino acids long. CDR1 and CDR2 (germline): TSWWSYY, QGS. The DNA of the CDR3 is TGTGCTCTTGGGGAGGAAGGGGCCTTCCCAATACTGGGGGATAGATCGGATAAACTCACCTTT. The encoded protein is CALGEEGAFPILGDRSDKLTF.

This clone was detected many times. The chain carries TRDV2 and TRDJ1; D may be TRDD3 (9 bases). Trimming removed 0 bases at V and 1 base at J, with 32 bases between. The CDR3 contains 22 residues. CDR1 is GEAIGNYY, CDR2 EKD, per germline. CDR3 amino acids: CACDTLLPFLNSTGGLTDKLIF. CDR3 bases: TGTGCCTGTGACACCTTGTTGCCCTTCCTAAACTCCACTGGGGGACTCACCGATAAACTCATCTTT.

In regard to this clone: The protein TCRdb gives is from a much larger clone and does not agree with this DNA's translation at residue 12, likely a read error; the protein shown here comes from the DNA. This rearrangement joins TRDV1 to TRDJ1; TRDD3 matches 8 bases. TCRdb records no J gene; here it was assigned by comparing the DNA to germline. After removal of 4 bases from V and 2 bases from J, the junction contained 15 bases not matched to a gene. CDR3 length equals 18 residues. Germline CDR1 is TSWWSYY and CDR2 is QGS. For the CDR3, the DNA is TGTGCTCTTGGGGCTCTTCCTTTACTGGGGGTCAAAACCGATAAACTCATCTTT. Its translation: CALGALPLLGVKTDKLIF.